Listed below are T cell receptor beta chains from one sample, sequenced in a study of blood T cell repertoires in COVID-19. Produced via immunoSEQ multiplex PCR; TCRdb's table is partial and in-frame only. The table lists about 300,000 clones, 85% to 90% of them singletons. The sequenced sample consisted of PBMCs or T cells enriched from blood (not recorded which). These receptors all stem from a man aged 25 to 45 who had recovered from COVID-19. CDR3s include the opening cysteine and the closing phenylalanine or tryptophan. The D gene is left open where the match is weak. A clone size is listed for some rows: how often the clone was seen (once, few, many), or a class if it is expanded.

size: NA; D: NA; J: TRBJ1-1; V: TRBV7-2; CDR3: CASSLHIRANTEAFF; DNA: TGTGCCAGCAGCTTACACATACGTGCCAACACTGAAGCTTTCTTT
size: NA; D: TRBD1; J: TRBJ2-7; V: TRBV29-1; CDR3: CSVEIPTGQGGVYEQYF; DNA: TGCAGCGTTGAGATTCCGACCGGACAGGGGGGCGTGTACGAGCAGTACTTC
size: few; D: TRBD1; J: TRBJ2-4; V: TRBV29-1; CDR3: CSVGQGNIQYF; DNA: TGCAGCGTTGGACAGGGGAACATTCAGTACTTC
size: NA; D: NA; J: TRBJ2-3; V: TRBV30; CDR3: CASTSEGVRTDTQYF; DNA: TGTGCCTCCACCTCTGAGGGAGTGCGCACAGATACGCAGTATTTT
size: NA; D: TRBD1; J: TRBJ2-7; V: TRBV6-5; CDR3: CASRYRMGQLYEQYF; DNA: TGTGCCAGCAGGTACCGAATGGGACAGCTCTACGAGCAGTACTTC
size: NA; D: TRBD1; J: TRBJ2-2; V: TRBV19; CDR3: CASQGAGELFF; DNA: TGTGCCAGCCAGGGGGCCGGGGAGCTGTTTTTT
size: NA; D: TRBD1; J: TRBJ2-1; V: TRBV5-4; CDR3: CASSRDRDDEQFF; DNA: TGTGCCAGCAGCCGGGACAGGGACGATGAGCAGTTCTTC
size: once; D: TRBD1; J: TRBJ2-1; V: TRBV24-1; CDR3: CATSDYGTGGAFF; DNA: TGTGCCACCAGTGATTACGGGACAGGGGGTGCGTTCTTC
size: NA; D: NA; J: TRBJ1-2; V: TRBV27; CDR3: CASSPLDSFYGYTF; DNA: TGTGCCAGCAGTCCATTGGACAGTTTCTATGGCTACACCTTC
size: NA; D: TRBD2; J: TRBJ2-7; V: TRBV7-9; CDR3: CASSSTGTSGRAGYEQYF; DNA: TGTGCCAGCAGCTCGACCGGGACTAGCGGGAGGGCCGGCTACGAGCAGTACTTC
size: NA; D: NA; J: TRBJ1-5; V: TRBV6-5; CDR3: CASRLDGTNQPQHF; DNA: TGTGCCAGCAGACTAGACGGAACCAATCAGCCCCAGCATTTT
size: NA; D: NA; J: TRBJ2-3; V: TRBV6-4; CDR3: CASSDDRGDTQYF; DNA: TGTGCCAGCAGTGACGACCGGGGAGATACGCAGTATTTT
size: NA; D: TRBD1; J: TRBJ1-4; V: TRBV19; CDR3: CASSPRDRESEKLFF; DNA: TGTGCCAGTAGTCCGAGGGACAGGGAATCGGAAAAACTGTTTTTT
size: NA; D: TRBD1; J: TRBJ1-2; V: TRBV7-9; CDR3: CASSLGDRGYGYTF; DNA: TGTGCCAGCAGCTTAGGGGACAGGGGCTATGGCTACACCTTC
size: NA; D: TRBD1; J: TRBJ1-1; V: TRBV7-9; CDR3: CASSFRTGFDTEAFF; DNA: TGTGCCAGCAGCTTCAGGACAGGATTCGACACTGAAGCTTTCTTT
size: NA; D: NA; J: TRBJ2-1; V: TRBV15; CDR3: CATSRRVGVGSYNEQFF; DNA: TGTGCCACCAGCAGACGGGTGGGTGTCGGGTCCTACAATGAGCAGTTCTTC
size: NA; D: TRBD1; J: TRBJ1-1; V: TRBV28; CDR3: CASSIQTGGPTEAFF; DNA: TGTGCCAGCAGTATACAGACAGGGGGTCCCACTGAAGCTTTCTTT
size: NA; D: TRBD1; J: TRBJ2-2; V: TRBV9; CDR3: CASSVRQGGSTGELFF; DNA: TGTGCCAGCAGCGTAAGACAGGGGGGGAGCACCGGGGAGCTGTTTTTT
size: NA; D: NA; J: TRBJ1-6; V: TRBV6-5; CDR3: CASSYLQTNSPLHF; DNA: TGTGCCAGCAGTTACTTACAGACTAATTCACCCCTCCACTTT
size: NA; D: TRBD2; J: TRBJ2-3; V: TRBV6-5; CDR3: CASTPGGSLDTQYF; DNA: TGTGCCAGCACCCCCGGGGGGTCCCTAGATACGCAGTATTTT
size: NA; D: NA; J: TRBJ1-3; V: TRBV19; CDR3: CASSRDGSSGNTIYF; DNA: TGTGCCAGTAGTCGGGACGGGAGCTCTGGAAACACCATATATTTT
size: NA; D: TRBD2; J: TRBJ2-3; V: TRBV24-1; CDR3: CATSDPVIAGSPGTQYF; DNA: TGTGCCACCAGTGATCCAGTCATAGCGGGGAGTCCGGGGACGCAGTATTTT
size: once; D: NA; J: TRBJ1-2; V: TRBV4-1; CDR3: CASSQVVLGGYGYTF; DNA: TGCGCCAGCAGCCAAGTCGTTTTGGGAGGCTATGGCTACACCTTC
size: NA; D: TRBD1; J: TRBJ1-1; V: TRBV20-1; CDR3: CSASHSRTGQGAFF; DNA: TGCAGTGCTAGTCACTCTCGGACGGGACAGGGAGCTTTCTTT
size: once; D: TRBD2; J: TRBJ2-5; V: TRBV5-1; CDR3: CASSLGTSGGMETQYF; DNA: TGCGCCAGCAGCTTGGGGACTAGCGGGGGGATGGAGACCCAGTACTTC
size: NA; D: NA; J: TRBJ2-5; V: TRBV3-1/TRBV3-2; CDR3: CASSQERVSGSPGETQYF; DNA: TGTGCCAGCAGCCAAGAGAGAGTGAGCGGGTCCCCAGGGGAGACCCAGTACTTC
size: NA; D: TRBD2; J: TRBJ2-1; V: TRBV5-4; CDR3: CASSLGSGRFNEQFF; DNA: TGTGCCAGCAGCTTGGGTAGCGGGAGATTCAATGAGCAGTTCTTC
size: NA; D: NA; J: TRBJ1-2; V: TRBV5-1; CDR3: CASSRGEGYGYTF; DNA: TGCGCCAGCAGCCGTGGGGAGGGATACGGCTACACCTTC